Listed below are T cell receptor beta chains from one sample, sequenced in a study of shared clonotypes between healthy human individuals. TCRdb's table, derived via immunoSEQ multiplex PCR, lists solely in-frame clones and lacks some. The sample lists fewer than 1 million clones, about 97% occurring once. The specimen was naive CD8+ T cells sorted from blood. All receptors come from a man aged 30 to 39 in good health. CDR3s include the opening cysteine and the closing phenylalanine or tryptophan. A D gene is named only where the DNA matches it firmly. Rows may omit the clone size; those that give it use once, few, many or a size class.

D gene: -; V gene: TRBV13; J gene: TRBJ2-1; clone size: -; CDR3 DNA: TGTGCCAGCAGCTTAGGACTAGCCAACTACAATGAGCAGTTCTTC; CDR3 protein: CASSLGLANYNEQFF
D gene: -; V gene: TRBV7-2; J gene: TRBJ2-1; clone size: once; CDR3 DNA: TGTGCCAGCAGCTTAGATGGGGGGAGCTCCTACAATGAGCAGTTCTTC; CDR3 protein: CASSLDGGSSYNEQFF
D gene: -; V gene: TRBV5-4; J gene: TRBJ1-2; clone size: -; CDR3 DNA: TGTGCCAGCAGCGTTGGCAGGGACCCTAGGGGCTACACCTTC; CDR3 protein: CASSVGRDPRGYTF
D gene: -; V gene: TRBV7-9; J gene: TRBJ2-7; clone size: -; CDR3 DNA: TGTGCCAGCAGCTCAACTCGAGGGGGAGGCTCCTACGAGCAGTACTTC; CDR3 protein: CASSSTRGGGSYEQYF
D gene: -; V gene: TRBV9; J gene: TRBJ2-3; clone size: -; CDR3 DNA: TGTGCCAGCAGCGCGGAGGGCCGGAGCACAGATACGCAGTATTTT; CDR3 protein: CASSAEGRSTDTQYF
D gene: TRBD2; V gene: TRBV7-9; J gene: TRBJ2-3; clone size: -; CDR3 DNA: TGTGCCAGCAGCGAAACTAGCGGAGGCACAGATACGCAGTATTTT; CDR3 protein: CASSETSGGTDTQYF
D gene: TRBD2; V gene: TRBV27; J gene: TRBJ2-7; clone size: -; CDR3 DNA: TGTGCCAGCAGTTTATCGGGGGGGACTAGCTACTACGAGCAGTACTTC; CDR3 protein: CASSLSGGTSYYEQYF
D gene: TRBD2; V gene: TRBV27; J gene: TRBJ2-1; clone size: -; CDR3 DNA: TGTGCCAGCCGCCTGGGACTAGCGTCTTACAATGAGCAGTTCTTC; CDR3 protein: CASRLGLASYNEQFF
D gene: -; V gene: TRBV30; J gene: TRBJ2-3; clone size: -; CDR3 DNA: TGTGCCTGGAGTGTACCCTCGGGACGGACTAGCACAGATACGCAGTATTTT; CDR3 protein: CAWSVPSGRTSTDTQYF
D gene: TRBD1; V gene: TRBV29-1; J gene: TRBJ2-1; clone size: -; CDR3 DNA: TGCAGCGTTGAAATTAAACAGGGGGCAGTGGGTGAGCAGTTCTTC; CDR3 protein: CSVEIKQGAVGEQFF
D gene: -; V gene: TRBV5-4; J gene: TRBJ2-1; clone size: -; CDR3 DNA: TGTGCCAGCAGCTCCGGAGACACACACAATGAGCAGTTCTTC; CDR3 protein: CASSSGDTHNEQFF
D gene: TRBD1; V gene: TRBV10-3; J gene: TRBJ2-7; clone size: -; CDR3 DNA: TGTGCCATTGGACAGGGGGGATACGAGCAGTACTTC; CDR3 protein: CAIGQGGYEQYF
D gene: -; V gene: TRBV27; J gene: TRBJ2-1; clone size: -; CDR3 DNA: TGTGCCAGCAGTTTAGGCGGGACCCTCTCCTACAATGAGCAGTTCTTC; CDR3 protein: CASSLGGTLSYNEQFF
D gene: -; V gene: TRBV7-9; J gene: TRBJ1-2; clone size: once; CDR3 DNA: TGTGCCAGCAGCTTGATTTCACAGGGTGGTAACTACACCTTC; CDR3 protein: CASSLISQGGNYTF
D gene: -; V gene: TRBV29-1; J gene: TRBJ2-7; clone size: once; CDR3 DNA: TGCAGCGTTGGGGCTGGTGGGGCCTACGAGCAGTACTTC; CDR3 protein: CSVGAGGAYEQYF
D gene: -; V gene: TRBV7-9; J gene: TRBJ2-7; clone size: -; CDR3 DNA: TGTGCCAGCAGCCACCCTGAGTTCCCCACAGTATACGAGCAGTACTTC; CDR3 protein: CASSHPEFPTVYEQYF
D gene: TRBD1; V gene: TRBV7-9; J gene: TRBJ1-2; clone size: once; CDR3 DNA: TGTGCCAGCAGCTCCCCGGGACAGAGGATGGATGGCTACACCTTC; CDR3 protein: CASSSPGQRMDGYTF
D gene: -; V gene: TRBV5-5; J gene: TRBJ2-1; clone size: -; CDR3 DNA: TGTGCCAGCTCAAAACTGGGGACATTTAATGAGCAGTTCTTC; CDR3 protein: CASSKLGTFNEQFF
D gene: -; V gene: TRBV19; J gene: TRBJ2-3; clone size: -; CDR3 DNA: TGTGCCAGTAGTACCTCCGGGACACCCACAGATACGCAGTATTTT; CDR3 protein: CASSTSGTPTDTQYF
D gene: TRBD2; V gene: TRBV11-3; J gene: TRBJ2-3; clone size: -; CDR3 DNA: TGTGCCAGCAGCTTAGCCGTCGGGGGGATGAACACAGATACGCAGTATTTT; CDR3 protein: CASSLAVGGMNTDTQYF
D gene: -; V gene: TRBV28; J gene: TRBJ1-2; clone size: -; CDR3 DNA: TGTGCCAGCAAGGGAGCCGGCTACACCTTC; CDR3 protein: CASKGAGYTF
D gene: -; V gene: TRBV15; J gene: TRBJ2-5; clone size: -; CDR3 DNA: TGTGCCACCAGCAGAGATTTGGCGGGGAGCCGAGAGACCCAGTACTTC; CDR3 protein: CATSRDLAGSRETQYF
D gene: -; V gene: TRBV9; J gene: TRBJ2-1; clone size: -; CDR3 DNA: TGTGCCAGCAGCGTAGGGGGTGTAAATGAGCAGTTCTTC; CDR3 protein: CASSVGGVNEQFF
D gene: -; V gene: TRBV29-1; J gene: TRBJ2-7; clone size: -; CDR3 DNA: TGCAGCGTTTCCCATCAGGGGATCAACGAGCAGTACTTC; CDR3 protein: CSVSHQGINEQYF
D gene: -; V gene: TRBV29-1; J gene: TRBJ1-1; clone size: -; CDR3 DNA: TGCAGCGCATCAAGTCGGCAGGGGTCCCCCTTT; CDR3 protein: CSASSRQGSPF
D gene: -; V gene: TRBV11-2; J gene: TRBJ2-1; clone size: -; CDR3 DNA: TGTGCCAGCAGCTTAAGGGGGACCTCCTACAATGAGCAGTTCTTC; CDR3 protein: CASSLRGTSYNEQFF
D gene: TRBD1; V gene: TRBV28; J gene: TRBJ2-7; clone size: -; CDR3 DNA: TGTGCCAGCAGTTACCGGGACAGGTACATCACCTACGAGCAGTACTTC; CDR3 protein: CASSYRDRYITYEQYF
D gene: -; V gene: TRBV28; J gene: TRBJ2-1; clone size: -; CDR3 DNA: TGTGCCAGCAGTTTAGTATCCGGGAACGAGCAGTTCTTC; CDR3 protein: CASSLVSGNEQFF
D gene: -; V gene: TRBV5-1; J gene: TRBJ2-7; clone size: once; CDR3 DNA: TGCGCCAGCAGCCCGACTGGGTACGAGCAGTACTTC; CDR3 protein: CASSPTGYEQYF
D gene: -; V gene: TRBV27; J gene: TRBJ2-1; clone size: -; CDR3 DNA: TGTGCCAGCAGGAAGGGAAGCTCCTACAATGAGCAGTTCTTC; CDR3 protein: CASRKGSSYNEQFF
D gene: -; V gene: TRBV10-2; J gene: TRBJ2-1; clone size: -; CDR3 DNA: TGCGCCAGCAGTGTGGCAGGGTACAATGAGCAGTTCTTC; CDR3 protein: CASSVAGYNEQFF
D gene: -; V gene: TRBV11-2; J gene: TRBJ1-5; clone size: -; CDR3 DNA: TGTGCCAGCAGCTTAGATAGAATGGGGACACCCCACAATCAGCCCCAGCATTTT; CDR3 protein: CASSLDRMGTPHNQPQHF
D gene: -; V gene: TRBV30; J gene: TRBJ2-7; clone size: once; CDR3 DNA: TGTGCCTGGAGTGTAGGGGGATACTCCTACGAGCAGTACTTC; CDR3 protein: CAWSVGGYSYEQYF
D gene: -; V gene: TRBV2; J gene: TRBJ1-2; clone size: few; CDR3 DNA: TGTGCCAGCAGGGACCCGGGCTACACCTTC; CDR3 protein: CASRDPGYTF
D gene: -; V gene: TRBV2; J gene: TRBJ2-4; clone size: -; CDR3 DNA: TGTGCCAGCAGCGAAAACCTAGCCAAAAACATTCAGTACTTC; CDR3 protein: CASSENLAKNIQYF
D gene: TRBD2; V gene: TRBV11-3; J gene: TRBJ2-3; clone size: -; CDR3 DNA: TGTGCCAGCAGCTCTACCTCTAGCGGGAGGAATACGCAGTATTTT; CDR3 protein: CASSSTSSGRNTQYF
D gene: TRBD2; V gene: TRBV7-9; J gene: TRBJ2-1; clone size: -; CDR3 DNA: TGTGCCAGCAGCACCAAGGGACTAGCGGGGTTTAATGAGCAGTTCTTC; CDR3 protein: CASSTKGLAGFNEQFF
D gene: -; V gene: TRBV5-5; J gene: TRBJ1-2; clone size: -; CDR3 DNA: TGTGCCAGCAGCTTCCTCAGGACTAACTATGGCTACACCTTC; CDR3 protein: CASSFLRTNYGYTF
D gene: TRBD2; V gene: TRBV29-1; J gene: TRBJ2-7; clone size: -; CDR3 DNA: TGCAGCGTGGTTGGACTAGCGGGGTACGAGCAGTACTTC; CDR3 protein: CSVVGLAGYEQYF
D gene: TRBD2; V gene: TRBV5-4; J gene: TRBJ2-1; clone size: once; CDR3 DNA: TGTGCCAGCAGCTACGACTCGGGACTAGCCGGAAATGAGCAGTTCTTC; CDR3 protein: CASSYDSGLAGNEQFF
D gene: -; V gene: TRBV13; J gene: TRBJ2-7; clone size: -; CDR3 DNA: TGTGCCAGCAGCTTAGCTCCGGACAACACGGGCGAGCAGTACTTC; CDR3 protein: CASSLAPDNTGEQYF
D gene: -; V gene: TRBV27; J gene: TRBJ2-1; clone size: -; CDR3 DNA: TGTGCCAGCACCCCTCTAGCGAACAATGATCAGCAGTTCTTC; CDR3 protein: CASTPLANNDQQFF
D gene: TRBD1; V gene: TRBV7-9; J gene: TRBJ2-7; clone size: -; CDR3 DNA: TGTGCCAGCAGCTTAGGAGACAGGGGATGGTACGAGCAGTACTTC; CDR3 protein: CASSLGDRGWYEQYF
D gene: -; V gene: TRBV5-5; J gene: TRBJ2-6; clone size: -; CDR3 DNA: TGTGCCAGCAGTGCCGGGTCTTGGGGCTCTGGGGCCAACGTCCTGACTTTC; CDR3 protein: CASSAGSWGSGANVLTF
D gene: -; V gene: TRBV5-1; J gene: TRBJ2-5; clone size: -; CDR3 DNA: TGCGCCAGCAGCACGCGCCCGGACAGTTTCCAAGAGACCCAGTACTTC; CDR3 protein: CASSTRPDSFQETQYF
D gene: -; V gene: TRBV18; J gene: TRBJ1-4; clone size: -; CDR3 DNA: TGTGCCAGCTCATCCGGACGGACTTCAACTAATGAAAAACTGTTTTTT; CDR3 protein: CASSSGRTSTNEKLFF
D gene: -; V gene: TRBV29-1; J gene: TRBJ2-1; clone size: -; CDR3 DNA: TGCAGCGTTGATGCGGGACAGCACAATGAGCAGTTCTTC; CDR3 protein: CSVDAGQHNEQFF
D gene: -; V gene: TRBV13; J gene: TRBJ1-5; clone size: once; CDR3 DNA: TGTGCCAGCAGCTTAGGCATGGGGGCTCGCCCCCAGCATTTT; CDR3 protein: CASSLGMGARPQHF